One sample yielded the 27 T cell receptor beta chains listed below, sequenced in a study of blood T cell repertoires in COVID-19. Generated by immunoSEQ multiplex PCR, the TCRdb table keeps only in-frame clones and is missing some. The table includes about 170,000 clones, approximately 87% detected once. The source material was peripheral blood. The receptors were sampled from a man between 18 and 29 years old with active or convalescent COVID-19.

The DNA for the CDR3 is TGTGCCAGCAGCCAAGACCAGGGGGACCTCTATGGCTACACCTTC. Translated, it gives CASSQDQGDLYGYTF. This chain connects TRBV3-1 (or the pseudogene TRBV3-2) to TRBJ1-2; TRBD1 aligns across 7 bases. Germline assignment: CDR1 LGHDT and CDR2 YNNKEL (reference sequence). The CDR3 is made up of 15 amino acids. V shed 0 bases, J shed 4 bases, and the junction held 5 bases outside the gene matches.

V is TRBV5-1 and J is TRBJ1-3; D is unresolved. Trimming took off 0 bases at V and 0 bases at J, with 7 bases between the two ends. The CDR3 consists of 15 residues. CDR1 is SGHRS and CDR2 is YFSETQ in the germline V gene. The CDR3 reads CASSLESLSGNTIYF. As DNA, the CDR3 is TGCGCCAGCAGCTTGGAGAGCCTCTCTGGAAACACCATATATTTT.

There are a few counts of this clone. V and J are TRBV6-5 and TRBJ2-3, with 9 nucleotides matching TRBD2. Germline CDR1 reads MNHEY; CDR2 reads SVGAGI. The CDR3 length is 14 residues. Unmatched junction bases numbered 6, after V lost 6 bases and J lost 5 bases. The DNA for the CDR3 is TGTGCCAGCAGAGAGACTAGCGGAAGAGATACGCAGTATTTT. It is translated as CASRETSGRDTQYF.

The genes are TRBV5-1 and TRBJ2-5; unclear D gene. The V gene lost 4 bases and the J gene lost 2 bases, with 15 bases spanning the gap. Germline V lookup: CDR1 SGHRS, CDR2 YFSETQ. CDR3 length equals 15 residues. CDR3 loop: CASSAQPSQQETQYF. DNA of the CDR3: TGCGCCAGCAGCGCACAACCCTCGCAGCAAGAGACCCAGTACTTC.

The J gene is TRBJ1-4, the V gene TRBV27, with D tentatively TRBD1 (5 bases). The V gene's germline CDR1 is MNHEY and CDR2 SMNVEV (reference sequence). Trimming stripped 0 bases from V and 8 bases from J, with 10 bases between. The CDR3 is 14 residues long. The CDR3: CASSLSGDWEKLFF. The CDR3 region has the DNA TGTGCCAGCAGTTTATCCGGGGACTGGGAAAAACTGTTTTTT.

J is TRBJ1-2 and V is TRBV11-2, with D tentatively TRBD1 (5 bases). The CDR3 consists of 14 residues. V was pared by 5 bases and J by 2 bases, with 12 bases between. Per germline, CDR1 SGHAT and CDR2 FQNNGV. CDR3 residues: CASSISDKNYGYTF. CDR3 coding DNA: TGTGCCAGCAGCATATCGGACAAGAACTATGGCTACACCTTC.

The genes are TRBV27 and TRBJ2-7; D is possibly TRBD2 (5 bases). The CDR3 is made up of 14 amino acids. Germline V lookup: CDR1 MNHEY, CDR2 SMNVEV (reference sequence). Trimming pared 5 bases from V and 2 bases from J, leaving 13 bases between. The CDR3 reads CASSPRGWAYEQYF. DNA for the CDR3: TGTGCCAGCAGTCCCCGAGGGTGGGCCTACGAGCAGTACTTC.

This clone was observed a few times. The chain has TRBV25-1 and TRBJ1-4; D gene unclear. The V gene's germline CDR1 is MGHDK and CDR2 SYGVNS. The CDR3 is made up of 16 amino acids. V lost 5 bases and J 4 bases, leaving 17 bases between the germline ends. CDR3 DNA sequence: TGTGCCAGCAGTCGAGTGGGCCTGGGCCTTAATGAAAAACTGTTTTTT. This codes for CASSRVGLGLNEKLFF.

The J gene is TRBJ2-5, the V gene TRBV3-1 (or the pseudogene TRBV3-2), with 16 bases identical to TRBD2. The CDR3 spans 18 residues. Looked up from germline, CDR1 is LGHDT and CDR2 is YNNKEL (reference sequence). Trimming at V came to 0 bases and at J to 5 bases, leaving 6 bases not matched to a gene. The CDR3 loop reads CASSQEGGLAGGGETQYF. The CDR3 nucleotides read TGTGCCAGCAGCCAAGAAGGGGGACTAGCGGGAGGGGGCGAGACCCAGTACTTC.

V is TRBV13 and J is TRBJ1-5; 8 bases are a match to TRBD1. Losses at the gene ends were 0 bases for V and 5 bases for J; bases not matched to a gene: 6. The CDR3 loop spans 16 amino acids. From germline, CDR1 is PRHDT and CDR2 FYEKMQ (reference sequence). CDR3 DNA sequence: TGTGCCAGCAGCTTAGGCGGACAGGGACTCGATCAGCCCCAGCATTTT. Amino acid sequence: CASSLGGQGLDQPQHF.

The chain has TRBV14 and TRBJ1-3; tentative D call: TRBD1 (5 bases). The ends were cut back, 6 bases at V and 4 bases at J, with 13 bases in the middle. CDR1 and CDR2 (germline): SGHDN, FVKESK. The CDR3 covers 14 residues. This CDR3 reads CASSPWGLGNTIYF. CDR3 DNA: TGTGCCAGCAGTCCCTGGGGCCTCGGAAACACCATATATTTT.

The V call is TRBV27, the J call TRBJ2-7, with TRBD2 matching over 8 bases. Looked up from germline, CDR1 is MNHEY and CDR2 is SMNVEV (reference sequence). The CDR3 has 15 amino acids. The V segment lost 0 bases and the J segment 2 bases; nucleotides outside the gene matches: 3. In DNA, the CDR3 is TGTGCCAGCAGTTTATCAGCGGGGGTTCCCTACGAGCAGTACTTC. This encodes CASSLSAGVPYEQYF.

V gene TRBV11-2 combines with J gene TRBJ2-1, with TRBD2 matching over 9 bases. V shed 2 bases, J shed 3 bases, and the junction held 8 bases outside the gene matches. Germline V gene data show CDR1 as SGHAT and CDR2 as FQNNGV. CDR3 size: 17 residues. The CDR3 is CASSLTGAGGFYNEQFF. In DNA form, the CDR3 reads TGTGCCAGCAGCTTAACAGGAGCGGGGGGCTTCTACAATGAGCAGTTCTTC.

The gene calls are TRBV5-1 and TRBJ2-1; 10 positions match TRBD2. The V gene end was trimmed by 5 bases and the J gene end by 10 bases; junction bases not matched to a gene: 9. The CDR3 contains 14 residues. Germline CDR1 is SGHRS and CDR2 is YFSETQ. The CDR3 spells CASSGLAGVQEQFF. The CDR3 coding sequence is TGCGCCAGCAGTGGCCTAGCGGGGGTACAGGAGCAGTTCTTC.

This chain uses TRBV5-6 with TRBJ1-6; no firm D call. The CDR3 has 17 amino acids. Trimming took 5 bases from V and 0 from J, leaving 15 bases between them. Germline assignment: CDR1 SGHDT and CDR2 YYEEEE. The CDR3 DNA reads as TGTGCCAGCAGATTTCTAGGAGTTAGCTCCTATAATTCACCCCTCCACTTT. Its protein is CASRFLGVSSYNSPLHF.

This chain uses TRBV29-1 with TRBJ1-2, with D possibly matching TRBD1 (6 bases). Looked up from germline, CDR1 is SQVTM and CDR2 is ANQGSEA. With 4 bases removed from V and 3 bases from J, the gap between germline ends came to 9 bases. The length of the CDR3 is 12 residues. CDR3 nucleotide sequence: TGCAGCGTTGCGGACAGCTACTATGGCTACACCTTC. Its translation is CSVADSYYGYTF.

The rearrangement uses TRBV9 and TRBJ1-4, with D hard to call. This CDR3 contains 14 residues. The V and J ends lost 2 bases and 5 bases respectively, with 10 bases between them. CDR1 is SGDLS, CDR2 YYNGEE, per germline. The CDR3 DNA follows: TGTGCCAGCAGCGTCGGGAACCTGAATGAAAAACTGTTTTTT. Translating gives CASSVGNLNEKLFF.

V usage is TRBV28 and J usage is TRBJ1-2; D ambiguous. Germline assignment: CDR1 MDHEN and CDR2 SYDVKM. The CDR3 length is 17 residues. Trimming pared 8 bases from V and 3 bases from J, leaving 25 bases between. CDR3 region: CASQTGIRLSRDYGYTF. CDR3 bases: TGTGCCAGCCAGACCGGTATCCGACTTTCCCGGGACTATGGCTACACCTTC.

The chain carries TRBV24-1 and TRBJ2-3; 7 positions match TRBD2. The V gene's germline CDR1 is KGHDR and CDR2 SFDVKD. V was clipped by 4 bases and J by 1 base; unmatched bases: 7. CDR3 length: 16 residues. DNA for the CDR3: TGTGCCACCAGTGACCAAAGCGGGGAACGCACAGATACGCAGTATTTT. Protein sequence: CATSDQSGERTDTQYF.

This rearrangement joins TRBV25-1 to TRBJ1-1; the match to TRBD1 covers 9 bases. The ends lost 4 bases at V and 6 bases at J; junction bases unmatched: 9. Germline lookup yields CDR1 MGHDK and CDR2 SYGVNS. The CDR3 sequence is 15 residues long. The CDR3 sequence: CASSGRDREVPEAFF. DNA of the CDR3: TGTGCCAGCAGTGGACGGGACAGGGAAGTCCCTGAAGCTTTCTTT.

The chain has TRBV25-1 and TRBJ2-5, with TRBD1 identical over 8 bases. Germline values: CDR1 MGHDK, CDR2 SYGVNS. This CDR3 comprises 15 residues. The V segment lost 8 bases and the J segment 1 base; nucleotides outside the gene matches: 9. Written as DNA, the CDR3 is TGTGCCAGCTCTAATACAGGGGGTCCCCAAGAGACCCAGTACTTC. The encoded protein is CASSNTGGPQETQYF. Using reference TRBV25-1 and TRBJ2-5 for the parts outside the CDR3, the full variable domain is EADIYQTPRYLVIGTGKKITLECSQTMGHDKMYWYQQDPGMELHLIHYSYGVNSTEKGDLSSESTVSRIRTEHFPLTLESARPSHTSQYLCASSNTGGPQETQYFGPGTRLLVL.

This chain uses TRBV19 with TRBJ2-3, with 15 bases fitting TRBD2. V shed 4 bases, J shed 1 base, and the junction held 12 bases outside the gene matches. Per germline, CDR1 LNHDA and CDR2 SQIVND (reference sequence). This CDR3 contains 20 residues. The CDR3 here is CASSTLRTSGGGWGTDTQYF. Written as DNA, the CDR3 is TGTGCCAGTAGTACCCTCCGGACTAGCGGGGGGGGATGGGGCACAGATACGCAGTATTTT.

This clone was seen a few times. The sample carries other DNA sequences with the same CDR3. This sequence joins TRBV29-1 and TRBJ1-1; perhaps TRBD1 as D (5 bases). The V end was cut by 2 bases, the J end by 3 bases, with 10 bases between. The CDR3 totals 13 residues. The V gene's germline CDR1 is SQVTM and CDR2 ANQGSEA. DNA of the CDR3: TGCAGCGTTGAACGGGGGAGGGACACTGAAGCTTTCTTT. It encodes CSVERGRDTEAFF.

The V call is TRBV5-1, the J call TRBJ2-2; D is undetermined. In germline, CDR1 is SGHRS, CDR2 YFSETQ. The V and J ends lost 4 bases and 4 bases respectively, with 11 bases between them. This CDR3 is 14 amino acids long. CDR3 DNA: TGCGCCAGCAGCAACCCGGGTGGCACCGGGGAGCTGTTTTTT. Translating gives CASSNPGGTGELFF. Full variable domain (missing parts from reference TRBV5-1 and TRBJ2-2): KAGVTQTPRYLIKTRGQQVTLSCSPISGHRSVSWYQQTPGQGLQFLFEYFSETQRNKGNFPGRFSGRQFSNSRSEMNVSTLELGDSALYLCASSNPGGTGELFFGEGSRLTVL.

This clone has just one count. V and J are TRBV27 and TRBJ2-1; TRBD1 aligns across 12 bases. The junction had 8 bases not matched to a gene; V was cut back by 5 bases and J by 9 bases. The CDR3 length is 15 residues. CDR1 and CDR2 (germline): MNHEY, SMNVEV (reference sequence). CDR3 bases: TGTGCCAGCAGTGCCCGGGACAGGGGGCGGAGTGAGCAGTTCTTC. This sequence encodes CASSARDRGRSEQFF.

The chain carries TRBV12-5 and TRBJ2-2; 7 positions match TRBD2. V lost 5 bases and J lost 7; bases outside the gene matches: 13. Germline lookup yields CDR1 LGHNT and CDR2 FRNRAP. CDR3 size: 16 residues. CDR3 sequence reads: CASGPRSREADGELFF. CDR3 nucleotide sequence: TGTGCTAGTGGTCCCAGGAGCCGGGAGGCTGACGGGGAGCTGTTTTTT.

The rearrangement links TRBV18 to TRBJ2-3, with TRBD2 identical over 14 bases. This CDR3 spans 20 amino acids. V was clipped by 3 bases and J by 0 bases; unmatched bases: 11. Germline assignment: CDR1 KGHSH and CDR2 LQKENI. The CDR3 DNA is TGTGCCAGCTCACCGCGACTAGCGGGAGGGACATACACTAGCACAGATACGCAGTATTTT. It translates to CASSPRLAGGTYTSTDTQYF. The full variable domain, rest sourced from reference TRBV18 and TRBJ2-3, is NAGVMQNPRHLVRRRGQEARLRCSPMKGHSHVYWYRQLPEEGLKFMVYLQKENIIDESGMPKERFSAEFPKEGPSILRIQQVVRGDSAAYFCASSPRLAGGTYTSTDTQYFGPGTRLTVL.